The clone carrying this T cell receptor beta chain was counted a single time. This entry belongs to a study of shared clonotypes between healthy human individuals. Study overall: Three plates were used per donor for CD4 naive, three for CD4 memory, two for CD8 naive and one for CD8 memory.

Per the original methods: Sequence data from immunoSEQ were junction-only and lacked quality scores; consequently, filtering differed. The data were produced by immunoSEQ multiplex PCR, yet TCRdb's version contains in-frame clones alone and is incomplete. The V and J calls and the clone size are those of that table, but D and trimming were determined from the DNA. The sample contains some 2.4 million clones, more than 85% of which appear only once. Germline V CDR1 and CDR2: KGHSH, LQKENI. The CDR3 covers 17 residues. V was clipped by 4 bases and J by 5 bases; unmatched bases: 13. Sequencing was done on a sample of naive CD4+ T cells from PBMCs. Subset: CD45RA+ positively selected. This clonotype originated in a man aged 18 to 29 in good health. Some clones in this sample may be carry-over from other donors' samples. The chain has TRBV18 and TRBJ2-5; 10 nucleotides agree with TRBD1. The CDR3: CASSRRARTGGEETQYF. The CDR3 nucleotides are TGTGCCAGCTCACGGCGTGCCAGGACAGGGGGTGAGGAGACCCAGTACTTC.